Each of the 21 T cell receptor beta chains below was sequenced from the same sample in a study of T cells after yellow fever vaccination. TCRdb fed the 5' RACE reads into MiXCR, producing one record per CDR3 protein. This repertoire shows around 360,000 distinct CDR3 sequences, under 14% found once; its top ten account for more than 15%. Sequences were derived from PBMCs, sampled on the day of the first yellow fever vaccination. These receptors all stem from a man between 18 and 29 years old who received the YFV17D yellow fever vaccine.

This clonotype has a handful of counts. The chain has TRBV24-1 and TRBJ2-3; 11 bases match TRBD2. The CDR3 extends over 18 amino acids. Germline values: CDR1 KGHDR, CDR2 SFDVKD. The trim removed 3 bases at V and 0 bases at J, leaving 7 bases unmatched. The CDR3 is CATSDRASGGLSTDTQYF. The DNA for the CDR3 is TGTGCCACCAGTGATAGGGCTAGCGGGGGGCTCAGCACAGATACGCAGTATTTT.

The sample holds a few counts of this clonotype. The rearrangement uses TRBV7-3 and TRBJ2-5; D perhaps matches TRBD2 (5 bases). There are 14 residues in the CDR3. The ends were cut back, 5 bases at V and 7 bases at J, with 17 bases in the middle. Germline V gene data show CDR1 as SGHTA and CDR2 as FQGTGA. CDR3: CASSVGPRGGTQYF. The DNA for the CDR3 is TGTGCCAGCAGCGTGGGCCCTCGGGGTGGGACCCAGTACTTC. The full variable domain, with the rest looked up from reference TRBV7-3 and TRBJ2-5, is GAGVSQTPSNKVTEKGKYVELRCDPISGHTALYWYRQSLGQGPEFLIYFQGTGAADDSGLPNDRFFAVRPEGSVSTLKIQRTERGDSAVYLCASSVGPRGGTQYFGPGTRLLVL.

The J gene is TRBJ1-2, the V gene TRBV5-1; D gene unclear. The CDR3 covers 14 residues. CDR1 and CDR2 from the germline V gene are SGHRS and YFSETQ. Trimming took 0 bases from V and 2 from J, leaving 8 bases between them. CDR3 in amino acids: CASSLALTNYGYTF. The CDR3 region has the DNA TGCGCCAGCAGCTTGGCCCTGACCAACTATGGCTACACCTTC. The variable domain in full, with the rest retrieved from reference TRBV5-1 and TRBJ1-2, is KAGVTQTPRYLIKTRGQQVTLSCSPISGHRSVSWYQQTPGQGLQFLFEYFSETQRNKGNFPGRFSGRQFSNSRSEMNVSTLELGDSALYLCASSLALTNYGYTFGSGTRLTVV.

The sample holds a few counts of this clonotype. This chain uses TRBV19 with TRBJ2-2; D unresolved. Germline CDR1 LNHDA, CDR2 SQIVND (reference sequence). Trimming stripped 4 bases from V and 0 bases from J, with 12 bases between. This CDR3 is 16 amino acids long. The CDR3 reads CASSTGIGTNTGELFF. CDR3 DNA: TGTGCCAGTAGTACAGGAATAGGGACGAACACCGGGGAGCTGTTTTTT.

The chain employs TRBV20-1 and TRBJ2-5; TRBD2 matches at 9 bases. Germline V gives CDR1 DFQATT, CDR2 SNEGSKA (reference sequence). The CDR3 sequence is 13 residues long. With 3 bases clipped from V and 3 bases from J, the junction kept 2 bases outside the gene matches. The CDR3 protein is CSASAGGKETQYF. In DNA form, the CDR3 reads TGCAGTGCTAGCGCGGGGGGGAAAGAGACCCAGTACTTC.

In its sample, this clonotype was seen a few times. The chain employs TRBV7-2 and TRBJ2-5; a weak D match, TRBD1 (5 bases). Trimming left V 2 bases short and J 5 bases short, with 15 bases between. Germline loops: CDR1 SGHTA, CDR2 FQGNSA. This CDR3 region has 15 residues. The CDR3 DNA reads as TGTGCCAGCAGCTTATATGGCGGCAGGGATGAGACCCAGTACTTC. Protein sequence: CASSLYGGRDETQYF.

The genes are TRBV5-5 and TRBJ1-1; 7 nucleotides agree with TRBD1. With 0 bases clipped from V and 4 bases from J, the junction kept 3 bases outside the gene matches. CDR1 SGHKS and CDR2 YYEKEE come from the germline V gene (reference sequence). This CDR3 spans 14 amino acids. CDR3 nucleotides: TGTGCCAGCAGCTTGGTCGCAGGGGGCACTGAAGCTTTCTTT. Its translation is CASSLVAGGTEAFF.

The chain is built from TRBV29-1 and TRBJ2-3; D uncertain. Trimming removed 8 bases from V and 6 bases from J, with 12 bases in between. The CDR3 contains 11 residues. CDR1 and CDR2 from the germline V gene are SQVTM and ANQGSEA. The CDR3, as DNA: TGCAGCCTCATGGTAGCCGATACGCAGTATTTT. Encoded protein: CSLMVADTQYF.

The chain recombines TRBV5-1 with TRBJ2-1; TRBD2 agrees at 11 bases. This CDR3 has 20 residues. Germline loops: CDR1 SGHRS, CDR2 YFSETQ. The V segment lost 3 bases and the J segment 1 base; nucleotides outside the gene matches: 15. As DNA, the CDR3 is TGCGCCAGCAGCTCCCCCAGCTCTAGCGGGGGGAAGGGGTCCTACAATGAGCAGTTCTTC. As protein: CASSSPSSSGGKGSYNEQFF.

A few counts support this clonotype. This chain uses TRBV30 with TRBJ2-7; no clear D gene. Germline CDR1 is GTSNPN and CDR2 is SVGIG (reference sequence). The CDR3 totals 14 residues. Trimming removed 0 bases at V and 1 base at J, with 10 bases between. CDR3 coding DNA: TGTGCCTGGAGTGTACTGGACGGGTCCTACGAGCAGTACTTC. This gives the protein CAWSVLDGSYEQYF.

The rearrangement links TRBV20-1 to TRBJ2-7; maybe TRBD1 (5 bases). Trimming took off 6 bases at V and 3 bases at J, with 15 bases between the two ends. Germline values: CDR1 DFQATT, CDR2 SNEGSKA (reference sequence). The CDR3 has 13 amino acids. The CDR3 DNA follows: TGCAGTGCGGATGCCCCCGACAGCTACGAGCAGTACGTC. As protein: CSADAPDSYEQYV.

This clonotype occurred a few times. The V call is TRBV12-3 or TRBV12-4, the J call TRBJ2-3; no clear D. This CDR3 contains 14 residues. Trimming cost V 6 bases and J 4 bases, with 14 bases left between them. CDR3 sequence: CASSSFRLADTQYF. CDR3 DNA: TGTGCCAGCAGCTCATTTCGGCTAGCAGATACGCAGTATTTT.

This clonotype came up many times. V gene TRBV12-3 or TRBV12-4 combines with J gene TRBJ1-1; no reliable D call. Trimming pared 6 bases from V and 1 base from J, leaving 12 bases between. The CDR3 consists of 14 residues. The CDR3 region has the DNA TGTGCCAGCAGGGTGTCGGGATCGAACACTGAAGCTTTCTTT. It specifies CASRVSGSNTEAFF.

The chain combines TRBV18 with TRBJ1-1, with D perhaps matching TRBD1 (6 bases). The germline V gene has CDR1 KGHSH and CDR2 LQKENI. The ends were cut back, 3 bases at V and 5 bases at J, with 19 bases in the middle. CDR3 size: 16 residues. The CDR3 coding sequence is TGTGCCAGCTCACCTCACCCTCACAGGGTTGGGACTGAAGCTTTCTTT. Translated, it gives CASSPHPHRVGTEAFF.

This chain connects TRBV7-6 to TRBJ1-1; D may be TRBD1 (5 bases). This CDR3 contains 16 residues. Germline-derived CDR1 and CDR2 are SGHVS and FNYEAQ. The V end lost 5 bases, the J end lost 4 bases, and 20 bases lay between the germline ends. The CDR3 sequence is CASSPGWKIKGTEAFF. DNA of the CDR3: TGTGCCAGCAGCCCAGGGTGGAAAATAAAAGGCACTGAAGCTTTCTTT.

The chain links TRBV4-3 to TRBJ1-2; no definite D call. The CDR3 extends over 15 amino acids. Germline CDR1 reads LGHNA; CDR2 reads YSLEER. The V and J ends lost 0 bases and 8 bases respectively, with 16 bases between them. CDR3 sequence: CASSQDLGEPWGYTF. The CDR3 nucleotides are TGCGCCAGCAGCCAAGATCTCGGGGAGCCCTGGGGCTACACCTTC.

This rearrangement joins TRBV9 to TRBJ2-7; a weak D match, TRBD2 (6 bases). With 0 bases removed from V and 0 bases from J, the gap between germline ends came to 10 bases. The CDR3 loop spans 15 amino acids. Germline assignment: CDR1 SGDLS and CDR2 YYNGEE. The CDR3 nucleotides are TGTGCCAGCAGCGTAGCTCCGCGGGACTCCTACGAGCAGTACTTC. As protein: CASSVAPRDSYEQYF. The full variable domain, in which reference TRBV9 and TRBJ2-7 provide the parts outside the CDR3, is DSGVTQTPKHLITATGQRVTLRCSPRSGDLSVYWYQQSLDQGLQFLIQYYNGEERAKGNILERFSAQQFPDLHSELNLSSLELGDSALYFCASSVAPRDSYEQYFGPGTRLTVT.

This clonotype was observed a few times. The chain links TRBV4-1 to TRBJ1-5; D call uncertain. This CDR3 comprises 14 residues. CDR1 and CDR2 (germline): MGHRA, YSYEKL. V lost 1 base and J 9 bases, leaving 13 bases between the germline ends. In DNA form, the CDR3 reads TGCGCCAGCAGCCAAGGGCTCGGGCGGGGGCCCCAGCATTTT. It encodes CASSQGLGRGPQHF.

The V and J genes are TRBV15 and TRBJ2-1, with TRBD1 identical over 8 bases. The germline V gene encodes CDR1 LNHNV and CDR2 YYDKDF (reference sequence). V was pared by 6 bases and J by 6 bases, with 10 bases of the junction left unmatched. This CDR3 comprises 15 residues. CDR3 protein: CATSRGGQGSNEQFF. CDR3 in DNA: TGTGCCACCAGTCGGGGCGGACAGGGAAGCAATGAGCAGTTCTTC.

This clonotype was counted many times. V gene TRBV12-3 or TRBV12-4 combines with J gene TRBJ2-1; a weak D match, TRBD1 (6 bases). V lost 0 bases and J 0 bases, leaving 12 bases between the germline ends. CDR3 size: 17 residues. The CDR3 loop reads CASSLAAQGSSYNEQFF. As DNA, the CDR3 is TGTGCCAGCAGTTTAGCGGCCCAGGGGAGCTCCTACAATGAGCAGTTCTTC.

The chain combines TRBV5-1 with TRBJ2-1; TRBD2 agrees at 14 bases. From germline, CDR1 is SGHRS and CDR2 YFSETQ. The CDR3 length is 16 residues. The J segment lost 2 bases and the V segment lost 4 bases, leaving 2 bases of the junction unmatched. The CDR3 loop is CASSRGLAGAYNEQFF. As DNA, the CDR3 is TGCGCCAGCAGCCGGGGACTAGCGGGAGCCTACAATGAGCAGTTCTTC.